This T cell receptor (beta chain) derives from a study of T cell repertoires in cytomegalovirus infection. TCRdb reprocessed the reads via MiXCR and lists one record per CDR3 protein. The table shows roughly 860,000 distinct CDR3 sequences, with around a third occurring only once. Study conclusions and caveats: Totalled public TCR beta family frequency picked out people who carried CMV plus the relevant HLA.

Trimming left V 5 bases short and J 0 bases short, with 15 bases between. This CDR3 comprises 16 residues. Germline V gene lookup returns CDR1 SGHVS and CDR2 FQNEAQ. There are many counts of this clonotype. Its antigen remains unidentified. This sequence originates from a human donor in good health (CMV status not recorded). Some clones in this sample may be carry-over from other donors' samples. Sequencing used cultured CD8+ T cells from PBMCs, obtained from culture after CMV antigen stimulation. The chain couples TRBV7-8 to TRBJ2-3; perhaps TRBD1 as D (6 bases). CDR3 in DNA: TGTGCCAGCAGCCCGAGACAGGATTATAGCACAGATACGCAGTATTTT. Translating it yields CASSPRQDYSTDTQYF.